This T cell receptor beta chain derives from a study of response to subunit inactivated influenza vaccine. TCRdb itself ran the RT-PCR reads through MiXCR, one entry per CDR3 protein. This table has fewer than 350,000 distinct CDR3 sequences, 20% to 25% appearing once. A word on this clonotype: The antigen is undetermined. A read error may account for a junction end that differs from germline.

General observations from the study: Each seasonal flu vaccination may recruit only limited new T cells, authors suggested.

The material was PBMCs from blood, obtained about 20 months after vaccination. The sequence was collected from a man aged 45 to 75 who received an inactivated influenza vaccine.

The DNA of the CDR3 is TGTGCCTGGAGTGTACTTTCTAATTCACCCCTCCAATTT. Its protein is CAWSVLSNSPLQF. The V gene is TRBV30, the J gene TRBJ1-6; the D is unclear. Looked up from germline, CDR1 is GTSNPN and CDR2 is SVGIG (reference sequence). This CDR3 spans 13 amino acids.